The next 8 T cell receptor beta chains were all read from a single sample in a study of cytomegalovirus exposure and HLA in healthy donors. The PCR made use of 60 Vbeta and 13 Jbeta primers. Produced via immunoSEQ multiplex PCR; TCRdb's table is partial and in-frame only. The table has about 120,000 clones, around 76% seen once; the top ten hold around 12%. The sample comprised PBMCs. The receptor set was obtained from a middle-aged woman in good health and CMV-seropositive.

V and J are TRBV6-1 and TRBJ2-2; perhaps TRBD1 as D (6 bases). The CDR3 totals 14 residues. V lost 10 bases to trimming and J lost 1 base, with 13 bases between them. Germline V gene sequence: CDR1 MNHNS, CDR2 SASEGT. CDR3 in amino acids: CATRGTGNTGELFF. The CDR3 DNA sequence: TGTGCCACCAGGGGAACAGGGAACACCGGGGAGCTGTTTTTT.

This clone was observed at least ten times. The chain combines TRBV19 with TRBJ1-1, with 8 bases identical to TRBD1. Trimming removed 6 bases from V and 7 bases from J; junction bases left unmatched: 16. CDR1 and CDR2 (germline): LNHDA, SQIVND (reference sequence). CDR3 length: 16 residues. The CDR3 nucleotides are TGTGCCAGTAGCCACGGGACAGGACGCGTCGGCTATGAAGCTTTCTTT. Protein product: CASSHGTGRVGYEAFF.

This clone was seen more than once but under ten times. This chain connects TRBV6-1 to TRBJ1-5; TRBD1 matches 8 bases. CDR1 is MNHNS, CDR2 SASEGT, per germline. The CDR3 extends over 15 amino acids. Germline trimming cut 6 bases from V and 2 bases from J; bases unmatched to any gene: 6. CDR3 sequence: CASRVDRAGNQPQHF. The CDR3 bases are TGTGCCAGCAGAGTGGACAGGGCAGGCAATCAGCCCCAGCATTTT.

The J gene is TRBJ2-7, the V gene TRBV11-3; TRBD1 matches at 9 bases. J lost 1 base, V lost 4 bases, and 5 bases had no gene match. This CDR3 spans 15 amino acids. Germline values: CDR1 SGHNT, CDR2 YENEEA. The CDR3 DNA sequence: TGTGCCAGCAGCTCGGGACAGGGAAAGTCCTACGAGCAGTACTTC. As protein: CASSSGQGKSYEQYF.

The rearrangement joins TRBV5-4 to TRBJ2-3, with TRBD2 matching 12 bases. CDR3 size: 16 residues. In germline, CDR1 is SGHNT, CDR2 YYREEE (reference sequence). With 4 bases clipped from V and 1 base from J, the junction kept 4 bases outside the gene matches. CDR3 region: CASSRRLAGGTDTQYF. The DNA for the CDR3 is TGTGCCAGCAGCCGAAGACTAGCGGGGGGCACAGATACGCAGTATTTT.

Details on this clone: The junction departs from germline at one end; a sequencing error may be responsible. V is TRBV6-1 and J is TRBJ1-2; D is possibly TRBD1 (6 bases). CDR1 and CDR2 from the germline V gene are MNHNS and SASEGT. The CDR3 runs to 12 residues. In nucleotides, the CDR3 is TGTGCCAGAGGACAGTACCCCTATGGCTACCCCTTC. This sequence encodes CARGQYPYGYPF.

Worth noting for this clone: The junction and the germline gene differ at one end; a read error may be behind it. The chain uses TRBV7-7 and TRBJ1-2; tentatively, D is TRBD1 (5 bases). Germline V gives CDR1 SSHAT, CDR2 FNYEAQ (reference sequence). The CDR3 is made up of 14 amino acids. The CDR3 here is CASSLRRGLAGYTF. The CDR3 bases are TGTGCTAGCAGCCTCAGGCGGGGGTTGGCTGGCTACACCTTC.

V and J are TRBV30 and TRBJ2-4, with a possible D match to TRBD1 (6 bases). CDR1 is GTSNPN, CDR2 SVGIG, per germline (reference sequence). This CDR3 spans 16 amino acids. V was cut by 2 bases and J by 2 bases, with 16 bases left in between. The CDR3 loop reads CAWSLRTQGTKNIQYF. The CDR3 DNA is TGTGCCTGGAGTCTCCGCACCCAGGGGACCAAAAACATTCAGTACTTC.